These T cell receptor beta chains were read from a single sample in a study of T cells in Graves' hyperthyroidism and ophthalmopathy. TCRdb itself ran the multiplex PCR reads through MiXCR, one entry per CDR3 protein. The sample carries about 480,000 distinct CDR3 sequences, approximately 15% recorded once. The specimen sequenced was blood. These receptors were taken from a woman in her late teens or twenties with Graves' hyperthyroidism. The CDR3 runs from the conserved cysteine through the conserved F or W. Fields, in order: clone size, J gene, D gene, V gene, CDR3 protein, CDR3 DNA. The D gene is left open where the match is weak. Not every row has a clone size; where given, it reads once, few, many or a size class.

many	TRBJ2-3	TRBD2	TRBV20-1	CSARDLFTSGIATDTQYF	TGCAGTGCTAGAGACCTTTTTACTAGCGGGATAGCCACAGATACGCAGTATTTT
NA	TRBJ2-6	NA	TRBV6-5	CASSSAGQSGANVLTF	TGTGCCAGCAGTTCCGCGGGCCAGTCTGGGGCCAACGTCCTGACTTTC
NA	TRBJ1-4	NA	TRBV7-9	CASSSDRFSNEKLFF	TGTGCCAGCAGCTCCGACAGGTTTTCTAATGAAAAACTGTTTTTT
many	TRBJ2-1	TRBD2	TRBV11-3	CASSSRASGNNEQFF	TGTGCCAGCAGCTCCCGCGCTAGCGGGAACAATGAGCAGTTCTTC
many	TRBJ2-3	NA	TRBV10-3	CAISGRADTQYF	TGTGCCATCTCGGGAAGGGCAGATACGCAGTATTTT
many	TRBJ2-2	NA	TRBV2	CASGRENTGELFF	TGTGCCAGCGGCCGGGAAAACACCGGGGAGCTGTTTTTT
NA	TRBJ1-5	NA	TRBV14	CASSQEVGQPQHF	TGTGCCAGCAGCCAAGAAGTCGGACAGCCCCAGCATTTT
once	TRBJ1-3	NA	TRBV12-5	CPSGFKGAGNTIYF	TGTCCCAGTGGTTTCAAAGGGGCTGGAAACACCATATATTTT
many	TRBJ2-7	NA	TRBV11-2	CASSLDLGSLYEQYF	TGTGCCAGCAGCTTAGATTTAGGATCCCTCTACGAGCAGTACTTC
many	TRBJ1-2	TRBD1	TRBV2	CASTRDRTNYGYTF	TGTGCCAGCACCAGGGACAGGACCAACTATGGCTACACCTTC
many	TRBJ1-2	NA	TRBV27	CASSLGRGGNYGYTF	TGTGCCAGCAGTTTGGGCCGTGGGGGGAACTATGGCTACACCTTC
few	TRBJ1-1	NA	TRBV29-1	CSLFEGTEALF	TGCAGCCTCTTTGAGGGCACTGAAGCTTTATTT
many	TRBJ2-3	TRBD2	TRBV18	CASSPPSGSTNTQYF	TGTGCCAGCTCACCACCTAGCGGGAGTACAAATACGCAGTATTTT
NA	TRBJ1-2	NA	TRBV27	CASSLYRGDPPAGYTF	TGTGCCAGCAGTTTATATAGGGGCGACCCCCCCGCTGGCTACACCTTC
many	TRBJ2-3	NA	TRBV12-5	CASGLMTRLGALGDTQYF	TGTGCTAGTGGTTTGATGACTCGACTAGGCGCCCTTGGGGATACGCAGTATTTT
many	TRBJ1-5	NA	TRBV7-2	CASSLARVQPQHF	TGTGCCAGCAGCTTAGCTCGGGTCCAGCCCCAGCATTTT
NA	TRBJ2-7	NA	TRBV19	CASRSAEGYEQYF	TGTGCCAGTAGGAGTGCCGAGGGCTACGAGCAGTACTTC
many	TRBJ2-3	NA	TRBV4-1	CASSQDHASGAQYF	TGCGCCAGCAGCCAAGACCACGCTTCGGGGGCGCAGTATTTT
few	TRBJ2-4	NA	TRBV24-1	CATSDYNGRGYF	TGTGCCACCAGTGATTATAACGGGAGAGGGTACTTC
many	TRBJ1-4	NA	TRBV5-6	CASSPLGGNEKLFF	TGTGCCAGCAGTCCCCTGGGGGGCAATGAAAAACTGTTTTTT
many	TRBJ2-1	TRBD2	TRBV11-3	CASSLGAGVTDNEQFF	TGTGCCAGCAGCTTAGGCGCGGGAGTGACGGACAATGAGCAGTTCTTC
NA	TRBJ2-3	NA	TRBV9	CASSGSGIVRGDTQYF	TGTGCCAGCAGCGGATCAGGGATTGTGAGGGGAGATACGCAGTATTTT
few	TRBJ2-1	NA	TRBV6-9	CASGLDGGGGQFF	TGCGCCAGCGGCCTCGACGGAGGTGGGGGCCAGTTCTTC
few	TRBJ2-5	NA	TRBV5-1	CASTLTSSIKDQYF	TGCGCCAGTACACTAACAAGCTCGATTAAGGACCAGTACTTC
few	TRBJ2-6	NA	TRBV7-9	CASSLGVVASGANVLTF	TGTGCCAGCAGCTTAGGGGTGGTCGCCTCTGGGGCCAACGTCCTGACTTTC
many	TRBJ1-1	NA	TRBV13	CASTLGGRGYTEAFF	TGTGCCAGCACCCTCGGGGGCAGGGGTTACACTGAAGCTTTCTTT
many	TRBJ1-6	NA	TRBV2	CASSELTPLHF	TGTGCCAGCAGTGAATTAACACCCCTCCACTTT
many	TRBJ2-7	TRBD2	TRBV2	CASSEAAGSEQYF	TGTGCCAGCAGTGAAGCAGCGGGGAGTGAGCAGTACTTC
NA	TRBJ1-3	NA	TRBV18	CASSPQGGVRGDTMYF	TGTGCCAGCTCGCCCCAGGGCGGGGTTCGGGGAGACACCATGTATTTT
many	TRBJ2-7	TRBD1	TRBV12-3/TRBV12-4	CATPWTARDRGYEQYF	TGTGCCACTCCCTGGACAGCCCGGGACAGGGGATACGAGCAGTACTTC
few	TRBJ2-1	TRBD2	TRBV7-9	CASSLGWREDFYNEQFF	TGTGCCAGCAGCTTAGGGTGGCGGGAGGACTTCTACAATGAGCAGTTCTTC
few	TRBJ2-5	TRBD2	TRBV6-1	CASSSTLAGGTETQYF	TGTGCCAGCAGCTCTACTCTAGCGGGAGGGACAGAGACCCAGTACTTC
NA	TRBJ2-1	TRBD2	TRBV11-3	CASSPPTSGSQNEQFF	TGTGCCAGCAGCCCACCGACTAGCGGGAGTCAAAATGAGCAGTTCTTC
NA	TRBJ1-2	TRBD1	TRBV5-1	CASSSSRDSSPNYGYTF	TGCGCCAGCAGCTCTTCTCGGGACAGCTCGCCTAACTATGGCTACACCTTC
many	TRBJ2-3	TRBD2	TRBV27	CASSLLAGVRADTQYF	TGTGCCAGCAGTTTGCTAGCGGGAGTTAGGGCAGATACGCAGTATTTT
many	TRBJ2-1	NA	TRBV28	CASSSFNEQFF	TGTGCCAGCAGTTCTTTCAATGAGCAGTTCTTC
NA	TRBJ2-2	TRBD1	TRBV19	CASSSRTGNTGELFF	TGTGCCAGTAGTAGCCGGACAGGCAACACCGGGGAGCTGTTTTTT
many	TRBJ1-6	TRBD1	TRBV19	CASSTSTGFNSPLHF	TGTGCCAGTAGCACATCGACAGGGTTCAATTCACCCCTCCACTTT
many	TRBJ1-2	NA	TRBV12-3/TRBV12-4	CASSLTGPAAWGYTF	TGTGCCAGCAGTTTAACAGGGCCGGCTGCGTGGGGCTACACCTTC
NA	TRBJ2-1	NA	TRBV30	CSWSVGLAVRNEQFF	TGTTCCTGGAGTGTAGGGCTAGCCGTCAGGAATGAGCAGTTCTTC
many	TRBJ2-5	NA	TRBV3-1	CASSQSGRSNLETQYF	TGTGCCAGCAGCCAAAGCGGGCGATCCAATTTAGAGACCCAGTACTTC
many	TRBJ1-1	NA	TRBV27	CASSLRGEGLNTEAFF	TGTGCCAGCAGTTTACGGGGGGAGGGCCTGAACACTGAAGCTTTCTTT
NA	TRBJ2-1	TRBD2	TRBV20-1	CSARTSGRASFEQFF	TGCAGTGCTCGGACTAGCGGGAGGGCCTCTTTTGAGCAGTTCTTC